The 28 T cell receptor beta chains below all came from one sample that was sequenced in a study of T-cell reconstitution after alpha-beta-depleted transplantation in children. Unique molecular identifiers were used in preparing the TCRbeta library. MiXCR, run by TCRdb on the PCR reads, gives a single entry per CDR3 protein. The sample holds approximately 800,000 distinct CDR3 sequences, 16% seen once. Sequenced material: PBMCs, mostly from graft donor cells, taken 360 days after TCRalphabeta/CD19-depleted stem cell transplant. These TCRs come from a male patient younger than 18 who had a stem cell transplant for acute lymphoblastic leukemia, so the T cells may come from the graft donor.

This clonotype occurred a few times. The rearrangement joins TRBV5-1 to TRBJ2-1, with no clear D. This CDR3 contains 13 residues. Germline V gene lookup returns CDR1 SGHRS and CDR2 YFSETQ. V was clipped by 5 bases and J by 4 bases, with 10 bases between them. The DNA for the CDR3 is TGCGCCAGCAGTGACAAGGGATACAATGAGCAGTTCTTC. Encoded protein: CASSDKGYNEQFF.

This clonotype has a handful of counts. The rearrangement joins TRBV6-5 to TRBJ2-7; 8 bases agree with TRBD2. Unmatched junction bases numbered 7, after V lost 0 bases and J lost 3 bases. Looked up from germline, CDR1 is MNHEY and CDR2 is SVGAGI. This CDR3 comprises 16 residues. The CDR3 spells CASSYSKGGTSYEQYF. The CDR3 bases are TGTGCCAGCAGTTACTCGAAGGGTGGGACTAGCTACGAGCAGTACTTC.

In its sample, this clonotype was seen a few times. The CDR3: CASSPQTLNTEAFF. CDR3 sequence (DNA): TGTGCCAGCAGCCCCCAAACCTTGAACACTGAAGCTTTCTTT. The chain couples TRBV11-1 to TRBJ1-1; D is uncertain. CDR1 and CDR2 from the germline V gene are SGHAT and FQDESV (reference sequence). Trimming stripped 5 bases from V and 0 bases from J, with 10 bases between. The CDR3 length is 14 residues.

This clonotype was picked up a small number of times. The V call is TRBV2, the J call TRBJ2-1, with D uncertain. V lost 8 bases to trimming and J lost 5 bases, with 16 bases between them. Germline V CDR1 and CDR2: SNHLY, FYNNEI. The CDR3 runs to 14 residues. CDR3: CASVRRISHNEQFF. The DNA of the CDR3 is TGTGCCAGCGTTCGGCGCATCAGTCACAATGAGCAGTTCTTC.

The rearrangement links TRBV15 to TRBJ2-5; D perhaps matches TRBD1 (6 bases). Germline-derived CDR1 and CDR2 are LNHNV and YYDKDF (reference sequence). Trimming pared 0 bases from V and 5 bases from J, leaving 13 bases between. The CDR3 loop spans 15 amino acids. The CDR3 DNA reads TGTGCCACCAGCAGAGATGGGGGCGGGTGGGAGACCCAGTACTTC. It yields the protein CATSRDGGGWETQYF.

J is TRBJ1-5 and V is TRBV2; D ambiguous. The germline gives CDR1 SNHLY, CDR2 FYNNEI. The V end lost 6 bases, the J end lost 6 bases, and 15 bases lay between the germline ends. The CDR3 has 14 residues. DNA of the CDR3: TGTGCCAGCAGGGAAAGTATTAGGTTTCAGCCCCAGCATTTT. Translation: CASRESIRFQPQHF.

This clonotype turned up a few times. CDR3 sequence: CASSLAWDQPQHF. CDR3 DNA: TGCGCCAGCAGCTTGGCCTGGGATCAGCCCCAGCATTTT. The rearrangement links TRBV5-1 to TRBJ1-5; D uncertain. Trimming took off 0 bases at V and 5 bases at J, with 6 bases between the two ends. Germline V CDR1 and CDR2: SGHRS, YFSETQ. CDR3 size: 13 residues.

This clonotype came up many times. The chain uses TRBV5-1 and TRBJ2-1; the D gene is possibly TRBD2 (5 bases). Germline V gene data show CDR1 as SGHRS and CDR2 as YFSETQ. The CDR3 contains 13 residues. Trimming cost V 7 bases and J 5 bases, with 13 bases left between them. The CDR3 DNA follows: TGCGCCAGCGCCCGAGACTACAACAATGAGCAGTTCTTC. Its translation is CASARDYNNEQFF.

The J gene is TRBJ2-1, the V gene TRBV7-9; 13 bases line up with TRBD2. Germline CDR1 SEHNR, CDR2 FQNEAQ (reference sequence). After removal of 2 bases from V and 9 bases from J, the junction contained 7 bases not matched to a gene. The CDR3 totals 16 residues. The CDR3, as DNA: TGTGCCAGCAGCTTATCTACCACTAGCGGGAGGGGTGAGCAGTTCTTC. Its protein is CASSLSTTSGRGEQFF.

The rearrangement uses TRBV7-2 and TRBJ2-3, with TRBD2 matching over 8 bases. The CDR3 contains 16 residues. Germline loops: CDR1 SGHTA, CDR2 FQGNSA. The V and J ends lost 7 bases and 2 bases, in that order; junction bases with no gene match: 11. The CDR3 sequence: CASTPQGLVLTDTQYF. CDR3 coding DNA: TGTGCCAGCACCCCCCAGGGACTAGTCCTCACAGATACGCAGTATTTT.

This clonotype has a handful of counts. The V gene is TRBV19, the J gene TRBJ2-1; 9 nucleotides agree with TRBD2. Germline assignment: CDR1 LNHDA and CDR2 SQIVND (reference sequence). V lost 8 bases and J lost 3; bases outside the gene matches: 5. The CDR3 has 14 amino acids. The CDR3 DNA follows: TGTGCCAGTCATGCGGGGGGGATCTACAATGAGCAGTTCTTC. As protein: CASHAGGIYNEQFF.

This clonotype was picked up a small number of times. The V gene is TRBV12-3 or TRBV12-4, the J gene TRBJ2-3; D is ambiguous. The V end was cut by 2 bases, the J end by 0 bases, with 12 bases between. This CDR3 has 16 residues. The CDR3 sequence: CASSLWAHSSTDTQYF. In DNA form, the CDR3 reads TGTGCCAGCAGTTTATGGGCCCACTCTAGCACAGATACGCAGTATTTT.

The J gene is TRBJ2-3, the V gene TRBV20-1, with D tentatively TRBD2 (6 bases). Germline V gives CDR1 DFQATT, CDR2 SNEGSKA (reference sequence). V lost 3 bases, J lost 1 base, and 11 bases lay in between. The CDR3 length is 14 residues. The chain's CDR3 is CSARWEARTDTQYF. The CDR3 coding sequence is TGCAGTGCTAGGTGGGAGGCGCGCACAGATACGCAGTATTTT.

The sample holds a few counts of this clonotype. V is TRBV24-1 and J is TRBJ2-2; D gene unclear. Germline values: CDR1 KGHDR, CDR2 SFDVKD. The V end lost 4 bases, the J end lost 6 bases, and 8 bases lay between the germline ends. This CDR3 spans 13 amino acids. In DNA, the CDR3 is TGTGCCACCAGTGAGGGGTCCCCCGGGGAGCTGTTTTTT. Translation gives CATSEGSPGELFF.

This clonotype was picked up a small number of times. This chain uses TRBV4-2 with TRBJ2-7; 9 positions match TRBD1. With V trimmed by 1 base and J by 3 bases, 13 bases remained unmatched. The CDR3 sequence is 18 residues long. The germline gives CDR1 LGHNA, CDR2 YNFKEQ. As DNA, the CDR3 is TGTGCCAGCAGCCAAGGTGGACAGGGGCTCGAGATGAGCTACGAGCAGTACTTC. This codes for CASSQGGQGLEMSYEQYF.

V gene TRBV14 combines with J gene TRBJ2-1, with 7 bases fitting TRBD2. The CDR3 runs to 17 residues. Unmatched junction bases numbered 12, after V lost 1 base and J lost 6 bases. The V gene's germline CDR1 is SGHDN and CDR2 FVKESK. The CDR3 DNA reads TGTGCCAGCAGCCAAGGACTAGGCGGGAGTAGTCGCAATGAGCAGTTCTTC. Translation gives CASSQGLGGSSRNEQFF.

The V gene is TRBV7-9, the J gene TRBJ2-7; 7 bases line up with TRBD1. Germline V gives CDR1 SEHNR, CDR2 FQNEAQ (reference sequence). V was clipped by 5 bases and J by 6 bases; unmatched bases: 7. This CDR3 has 13 residues. The CDR3 DNA is TGTGCCAGCAGCGTCGACAGGGTGGGCGAGCAGTACTTC. Translation gives CASSVDRVGEQYF.

The gene calls are TRBV24-1 and TRBJ1-5; no reliable D call. The CDR3 spans 15 residues. Germline assignment: CDR1 KGHDR and CDR2 SFDVKD. Trimming removed 1 base at V and 3 bases at J, with 9 bases between. The CDR3 spells CATSDLRGSNQPQHF. The CDR3 coding sequence is TGTGCCACCAGTGATTTACGAGGATCCAATCAGCCCCAGCATTTT.

This clonotype was seen a handful of times. V usage is TRBV28 and J usage is TRBJ1-3; tentatively, D is TRBD1 (6 bases). In germline, CDR1 is MDHEN, CDR2 SYDVKM. Trimming shortened V by 7 bases and J by 3 bases, and 16 bases separated the two germline ends. The CDR3 extends over 15 amino acids. CDR3 sequence (DNA): TGTGCCAGCACCCCACCGGGGGGCCATGGAAACACCATATATTTT. It yields the protein CASTPPGGHGNTIYF. Full variable domain (rest looked up from reference TRBV28 and TRBJ1-3): DVKVTQSSRYLVKRTGEKVFLECVQDMDHENMFWYRQDPGLGLRLIYFSYDVKMKEKGDIPEGYSVSREKKERFSLILESASTNQTSMYLCASTPPGGHGNTIYFGEGSWLTVV.

The chain carries TRBV2 and TRBJ2-1; D remains unclear. Deletions cut 4 bases from V and 0 bases from J, with 10 bases between. The germline gives CDR1 SNHLY, CDR2 FYNNEI. This CDR3 is 15 amino acids long. The CDR3 reads CASSATVRSYNEQFF. In nucleotides, the CDR3 is TGTGCCAGCAGTGCGACGGTCCGCTCCTACAATGAGCAGTTCTTC.

This clonotype was seen at least ten times. The rearrangement uses TRBV7-9 and TRBJ2-1, with a possible D match to TRBD2 (5 bases). Trimming left V 5 bases short and J 2 bases short, with 10 bases between. The CDR3 spans 14 residues. Germline V CDR1 and CDR2: SEHNR, FQNEAQ (reference sequence). In DNA form, the CDR3 reads TGTGCCAGCAGCCCGGACTTCCCCTACAATGAGCAGTTCTTC. Residues: CASSPDFPYNEQFF.

The V gene is TRBV27, the J gene TRBJ2-3, with 12 bases lining up with TRBD2. Looked up from germline, CDR1 is MNHEY and CDR2 is SMNVEV (reference sequence). V shed 5 bases and J 7 bases; nucleotides not matched to a gene: 10. There are 16 residues in the CDR3. The DNA for the CDR3 is TGTGCCAGCAGTGCTAGACTAGCGGGAGCATTGAATACGCAGTATTTT. Protein sequence: CASSARLAGALNTQYF.

This clonotype has ten or more counts. V usage is TRBV20-1 and J usage is TRBJ1-1; 9 bases agree with TRBD1. Germline V CDR1 and CDR2: DFQATT, SNEGSKA (reference sequence). V gave up 7 bases and J gave up 5 bases; unmatched junction bases: 5. This CDR3 has 12 residues. The CDR3 region has the DNA TGCAGTGGGCGACAGGGGGGGACTGAAGCTTTCTTT. Amino acid sequence: CSGRQGGTEAFF.

The V and J genes are TRBV5-5 and TRBJ1-1; D is unclear. Trimming took 1 base from V and 0 from J, leaving 10 bases between them. This CDR3 is 15 amino acids long. Germline CDR1 is SGHKS and CDR2 is YYEKEE (reference sequence). This CDR3 reads CASSLPGYMNTEAFF. The CDR3 bases are TGTGCCAGCAGCTTGCCAGGCTACATGAACACTGAAGCTTTCTTT.

This clonotype has a handful of counts. The rearrangement joins TRBV6-1 to TRBJ2-2, with D hard to call. The CDR3 consists of 12 residues. Germline-derived CDR1 and CDR2 are MNHNS and SASEGT. V shed 7 bases and J shed 2 bases, with 5 bases lying between them. In DNA, the CDR3 is TGTGCCAGCAAAATAAACACCGGGGAGCTGTTTTTT. Amino acid sequence: CASKINTGELFF.

The sample holds many counts of this clonotype. The CDR3 DNA reads TGCGCCAGCAGCCGTCAAGACAGAATTCACACAGATACGCAGTATTTT. It specifies CASSRQDRIHTDTQYF. The chain combines TRBV5-1 with TRBJ2-3; possible D gene TRBD1, 5 bases. Germline V gene data show CDR1 as SGHRS and CDR2 as YFSETQ. Trimming stripped 4 bases from V and 2 bases from J, with 17 bases between. CDR3 length equals 16 residues. Together with reference TRBV5-1 and TRBJ2-3, the CDR3 gives the full variable domain: KAGVTQTPRYLIKTRGQQVTLSCSPISGHRSVSWYQQTPGQGLQFLFEYFSETQRNKGNFPGRFSGRQFSNSRSEMNVSTLELGDSALYLCASSRQDRIHTDTQYFGPGTRLTVL.

This clonotype was seen more than once but under ten times. J is TRBJ2-1 and V is TRBV12-3 or TRBV12-4, with 8 bases aligning to TRBD1. The V gene end was trimmed by 5 bases and the J gene end by 4 bases; junction bases not matched to a gene: 10. This CDR3 comprises 16 residues. CDR3 DNA sequence: TGTGCCAGCAGTCGAGGACAGGGTCGAGGGTACAATGAGCAGTTCTTC. Translation gives CASSRGQGRGYNEQFF.

V is TRBV7-9 and J is TRBJ2-5; a possible D gene is TRBD1 (6 bases). This CDR3 contains 16 residues. V dropped 5 bases and J dropped 2 bases, with 18 bases sitting between them. The germline V gene encodes CDR1 SEHNR and CDR2 FQNEAQ (reference sequence). The CDR3 protein is CASSAVPGTKQETQYF. The CDR3 DNA follows: TGTGCCAGCAGCGCCGTACCCGGGACAAAGCAAGAGACCCAGTACTTC. The whole variable domain, filled in from reference TRBV7-9 and TRBJ2-5, reads DTGVSQNPRHKITKRGQNVTFRCDPISEHNRLYWYRQTLGQGPEFLTYFQNEAQLEKSRLLSDRFSAERPKGSFSTLEIQRTEQGDSAMYLCASSAVPGTKQETQYFGPGTRLLVL.